Listed below are T cell receptor beta chains from one sample, sequenced in a study of CD8 T cells in ankylosing spondylitis. Using its own MiXCR run on the 5' RACE reads, TCRdb lists one record per CDR3 protein. This sample has roughly 150,000 distinct CDR3 sequences, with about 7.3% found just once. The sample consisted of blood, either unsorted or a sorted T cell fraction (not recorded which). The origin of the receptors is a female donor with ankylosing spondylitis or in good health (not recorded which). CDR3s include the opening cysteine and the closing phenylalanine or tryptophan. A D gene is named only where the DNA matches it firmly. Part of the rows lack a size; the others show once, few, many or a class for expanded clones.

many,-,TRBJ2-2,TRBV12-3/TRBV12-4,TGTGCCAGCAGGAAGGGACCGAGCCCCGGGGAGCTGTTTTTT,CASRKGPSPGELFF
many,-,TRBJ1-6,TRBV10-3,TGTGCCATCAGTGAGGGCGGTTCCTATAATTCACCCCTCCACTTT,CAISEGGSYNSPLHF
many,TRBD1,TRBJ1-6,TRBV7-2,TGTGCCAGCAGCTGGGGGACAGGGCCGAATTCACCCCTCCACTTT,CASSWGTGPNSPLHF
many,-,TRBJ2-2,TRBV5-4,TGTGCCAGCCGGGGTGGGGGAAACACCGGGGAGCTGTTTTTT,CASRGGGNTGELFF
many,-,TRBJ1-5,TRBV12-3/TRBV12-4,TGTGCCAGCAGTTTTAGGCGTGACAGAACTCAGCCCCAGCATTTT,CASSFRRDRTQPQHF
many,-,TRBJ1-2,TRBV20-1,TGCAGTGCTAGCCTCGGGACCCTAGGCTACACCTTC,CSASLGTLGYTF
-,TRBD2,TRBJ2-3,TRBV12-3/TRBV12-4,TGTGCCTTCAGTTTAGGGAAAGCGGGGACTAGCGGGGGGGCCGCTACGCAGTATTTT,CAFSLGKAGTSGGAATQYF
-,-,TRBJ2-5,TRBV29-1,TGCAGCGTTGATAGGACAAACAATGAAGAGACCCAGTACTTC,CSVDRTNNEETQYF
many,TRBD2,TRBJ2-1,TRBV20-1,TGCAGTGCTAGAAATCTAGCGGGGGGAGGCAATGAGCAGTTCTTC,CSARNLAGGGNEQFF
many,-,TRBJ2-3,TRBV5-5,TGTGCCAGCAGCAAGCAGAGGCTTAGCACAGATACGCAGTATTTT,CASSKQRLSTDTQYF
many,TRBD1,TRBJ2-7,TRBV24-1,TGTGCCACCAGTCCCGGGACAGGGGGCGCCTGGGCTGCCTACGAGCAGTACTTC,CATSPGTGGAWAAYEQYF
many,TRBD1,TRBJ1-1,TRBV12-3/TRBV12-4,TGTGCCAGCAGTAGCTACAGGGGGAACACTGAAGCTTTCTTT,CASSSYRGNTEAFF
many,TRBD1,TRBJ2-1,TRBV28,TGTGCCAGCAGTGGCAGACAGGGACAATACTACAATGAGCAGTTCTTC,CASSGRQGQYYNEQFF
many,-,TRBJ1-1,TRBV6-6,TGTGCCAGCAGCCGAGACGAACGAACTGAAGCTTTCTTT,CASSRDERTEAFF
many,-,TRBJ2-7,TRBV9,TGTGCCAGCAGCGTAGGGGGAAGTGACTACGAGCAGTACTTC,CASSVGGSDYEQYF
many,-,TRBJ2-7,TRBV12-3/TRBV12-4,TGTGCCAGCAGTTTAGTAGGACAGCCAGCCTACGAGCAGTACTTC,CASSLVGQPAYEQYF
many,TRBD1,TRBJ2-1,TRBV12-3/TRBV12-4,TGTGCCAGCAGTACAAGGGACAGCCTGGATGAGCAGTTCTTC,CASSTRDSLDEQFF
many,-,TRBJ2-7,TRBV3-1,TGTGCCAGCAGCCAAGATAGGGTATGGAGCTCCTACGAGCAGTACTTC,CASSQDRVWSSYEQYF
many,-,TRBJ1-1,TRBV6-1,TGTGCCAGCAACCCCCTGTCGTGGCAGGGAGGGACTGAAGCTTTCTTT,CASNPLSWQGGTEAFF
many,-,TRBJ1-1,TRBV5-1,TGCGCCAGCAGCTTGAGAGGGAGAGGGGACACTGAAGCTTTCTTT,CASSLRGRGDTEAFF
many,-,TRBJ2-1,TRBV5-1,TGCGCCAGCAGTGAGCGGACCTACAATGAGCAGTTCTTC,CASSERTYNEQFF
many,TRBD2,TRBJ2-2,TRBV27,TGTGCCAGCAGCCGTTGGGGGGAGGGGAAAACCGGGGAGCTGTTTTTT,CASSRWGEGKTGELFF
many,TRBD1,TRBJ2-2,TRBV5-6,TGTGCCAGCAGCTTATCAGGGGGGAACACCGGGGAGCTGTTTTTT,CASSLSGGNTGELFF
many,TRBD1,TRBJ1-1,TRBV6-5,TGTGCCAGCAGTTCGGACAGGGCGACTGAAGCTTTCTTT,CASSSDRATEAFF
many,-,TRBJ2-7,TRBV5-1,TGCGCCAGCAGCTTGCCTCAAAATGAAGACGAGCAGTACTTC,CASSLPQNEDEQYF
many,-,TRBJ1-2,TRBV6-6,TGTGCCACCAACCCGGGAGGTCGCTACACCTTC,CATNPGGRYTF
-,-,TRBJ1-2,TRBV12-3/TRBV12-4,TGTGCCAGCAGTTTTTGGACCCGTTCGGACCAAGAACAGGGTCTCTTTGGCTACACCTTC,CASSFWTRSDQEQGLFGYTF
many,-,TRBJ1-2,TRBV18,TGTGCCAGCTCACCATCGGCGGAGGGACTTTATGTCTACACCTTC,CASSPSAEGLYVYTF
many,TRBD1,TRBJ1-1,TRBV5-1,TGCGCCAGCAGCTCGACAAGGACAGGGCTCGGCACTGAAGCTTTCTTT,CASSSTRTGLGTEAFF
many,-,TRBJ1-5,TRBV20-1,TGCAGTGCCATACACGGGACGGAAGTCAATCAGCCCCAGCATTTT,CSAIHGTEVNQPQHF
-,-,TRBJ1-1,TRBV27,TGTGCCAGCAGTCCGAAAGGGAACACTGAAGCTTTCTTT,CASSPKGNTEAFF
-,-,TRBJ1-5,TRBV10-3,TGTGCCATCAGTGTGGGGGTCGCAGGGCTTAATCAGCCCCAGCATTTT,CAISVGVAGLNQPQHF
many,-,TRBJ2-5,TRBV4-2,TGTGCCAGCAGCCAAGAAGGCGCCTCCCGGGGGGAGACCCAGTACTTC,CASSQEGASRGETQYF
many,TRBD2,TRBJ2-1,TRBV12-3/TRBV12-4,TGTGCCAGCAGTCCCACTAGCGGGGGGCTGAACAATGAGCAGTTCTTC,CASSPTSGGLNNEQFF
many,-,TRBJ1-5,TRBV4-1,TGCGCCAGCAGCCAAGTTGACATGGGGTTTAGCAATCAGCCCCAGCATTTT,CASSQVDMGFSNQPQHF
many,TRBD1,TRBJ2-2,TRBV10-3,TGTGCCACCAGGACAGGGGACGGGGAGCTGTTTTTT,CATRTGDGELFF
many,TRBD1,TRBJ1-2,TRBV6-5,TGTGCCAGCAGTTACTCTTACAGGGGGAACTATGGCTACACCTTC,CASSYSYRGNYGYTF
many,-,TRBJ1-3,TRBV5-1,TGCGCCAGCAGCTTGCAGAGCTCTGGAAACACCATATATTTT,CASSLQSSGNTIYF
many,-,TRBJ2-7,TRBV15,TGTGCCACCAGCAGGAGGGGAGGCGAGCAGTACTTC,CATSRRGGEQYF
many,-,TRBJ1-6,TRBV6-5,TGTGCCAGCAGTTACTTCCGGGTTTCCTATAATTCACCCCTCCACTTT,CASSYFRVSYNSPLHF
many,-,TRBJ2-2,TRBV5-1,TGCGCCAGCAGCTCCCCGGGGCACACCGGGGAGCTGTTTTTT,CASSSPGHTGELFF
many,-,TRBJ1-2,TRBV12-3/TRBV12-4,TGTGCCAGCAGTTTCGGGGGTCACTATGGCTACACCTTC,CASSFGGHYGYTF
many,-,TRBJ1-1,TRBV11-1,TGTGCCAGCAGCTTAACATCAGGTTTTAGCCTGAACACTGAAGCTTTCTTT,CASSLTSGFSLNTEAFF
many,-,TRBJ2-1,TRBV11-2,TGTGCCAGCAGCTTAGGAGGGAGAACCAGGAGCTCCTACAATGAGCAGTTCTTC,CASSLGGRTRSSYNEQFF
many,TRBD1,TRBJ2-2,TRBV2,TGTGCCAGCAGTGGCTTTACTCGACAGGGACAGCTGTTTTTT,CASSGFTRQGQLFF
many,-,TRBJ1-3,TRBV12-3/TRBV12-4,TGTGCCAGCAGTTTAACCCTACCCGGAAACACCATATATTTT,CASSLTLPGNTIYF
many,-,TRBJ1-1,TRBV7-2,TGTGCCAGCAAACTCGCAAAGAGGGTATCTGAAGCTTTCTTT,CASKLAKRVSEAFF
-,-,TRBJ1-6,TRBV4-3,TGCGCCAGCAGCCTACAACAGTTAGGGCTTTATAATTCACCCCTCCACTTT,CASSLQQLGLYNSPLHF
many,-,TRBJ1-2,TRBV7-9,TGTGCCAGCAGCTTAGTCCAAAGAAACTATGGCTACACCTTC,CASSLVQRNYGYTF
many,-,TRBJ2-3,TRBV4-1,TGCGCCAGCAGCCAAACAGGGACAAGCACAGATACGCAGTATTTT,CASSQTGTSTDTQYF
many,-,TRBJ2-2,TRBV5-1,TGCGCCAGCAGTCCTATCTCTCAGGGGCACGGGGAGCTGTTTTTT,CASSPISQGHGELFF
-,TRBD1,TRBJ2-1,TRBV5-1,TGCGCCAGCAGCTTGACCCCCCTACAGGGGATTGAGCAGTTCTTC,CASSLTPLQGIEQFF
many,-,TRBJ1-2,TRBV7-9,TGTGCCAGCAGCTCCCCAGAAAACTATGGCTACACCTTC,CASSSPENYGYTF
many,-,TRBJ1-3,TRBV12-3/TRBV12-4,TGTGCCAGCAGTTCTCAGGGGATGGAAAACACCATATATTTT,CASSSQGMENTIYF
many,-,TRBJ1-1,TRBV25-1,TGTGCCACCACCCGGGGCCTCGTGAACACTGAAGCTTTCTTT,CATTRGLVNTEAFF